This T cell receptor beta chain was identified in a study of patients and donors after allogeneic stem cell transplantation. MiXCR, run by TCRdb on the RT-PCR reads, gives a single entry per CDR3 protein. The repertoire holds 800,000 to 1,000,000 distinct CDR3 sequences, with about a sixth as singletons. The sample holds a few counts of this clonotype. Germline assignment: CDR1 DFQATT and CDR2 SNEGSKA (reference sequence). This CDR3 is built from 15 residues. V shed 4 bases, J shed 3 bases, and the junction held 4 bases outside the gene matches. This chain connects TRBV20-1 to TRBJ2-1; 12 bases match TRBD2. What was sequenced was blood, either unsorted or a sorted T cell fraction (not recorded which). This TCR was sampled from a human donor who was either an allogeneic HSCT recipient or a stem cell or donor lymphocyte infusion donor (not recorded which). It is not recorded whose cells these are; they may come from a transplant donor. The CDR3 loop is CSAKGLAGIYNEQFF. The CDR3 nucleotides read TGCAGTGCTAAAGGACTAGCGGGGATCTACAATGAGCAGTTCTTC.